Below are 20 T cell receptor beta chains sequenced from a single sample in a study of post-analysis software for immune sequencing data. Notes on the study in general: Included in a set of five TRBV segments more frequent in patients than controls were TRBV5-6, TRBV5-1 and TRBV20-1.

Built from TCR beta cDNA, the libraries had unique molecular identifiers in them. Via MiXCR, TCRdb re-called the PCR reads, giving one row per CDR3 protein. The sample lists 600,000 to 700,000 distinct CDR3 sequences; approximately 59% were seen once. These TCRs are of unknown antigen specificity. Source material: blood. These receptors were obtained from a girl aged 2 to 9 with multiple sclerosis.

V is TRBV29-1 and J is TRBJ2-7; D not certain. Matching the DNA end better, TRBJ2-5 makes the J call doubtful. The germline V gene has CDR1 SQVTM and CDR2 ANQGSEA. The CDR3 runs 12 residues. The CDR3 spells CSLMVGKETQYF. For the CDR3, the DNA is TGCAGCCTAATGGTAGGGAAGGAGACCCAGTACTTC.

The rearrangement links TRBV19 to TRBJ2-5, with D hard to call. Germline CDR1 and CDR2: LNHDA and SQIVND (reference sequence). The CDR3 extends over 12 amino acids. V was clipped by 0 bases and J by 10 bases, with 9 bases between them. CDR3 sequence: CASSIDSIIQYF. Here the CDR3 DNA reads TGTGCCAGTAGTATAGATTCGATTATCCAGTACTTC.

V usage is TRBV25-1 and J usage is TRBJ1-1, with a tentative D call TRBD1 (5 bases). Trimming removed 2 bases at V and 6 bases at J, with 16 bases between. CDR1 and CDR2 (germline): MGHDK, SYGVNS. The CDR3 consists of 15 residues. For the CDR3, the DNA is TGTGCCAGCAGTGAAGGATTGGGGGTTCGAGCTGAAGCTTTCTTT. This codes for CASSEGLGVRAEAFF.

This sequence joins TRBV6-2 or TRBV6-3 and TRBJ2-1; no reliable D call. The CDR3 sequence is 13 residues long. Germline V gene sequence: CDR1 MNHEY, CDR2 SVGEGT. V was cut by 0 bases and J by 9 bases, with 9 bases left in between. The CDR3: CASSYSISGEQFF. The CDR3 DNA is TGTGCCAGCAGTTACTCGATCTCGGGTGAGCAGTTCTTC.

This sequence joins TRBV10-3 and TRBJ2-3; D uncertain. Looked up from germline, CDR1 is ENHRY and CDR2 is SYGVKD. CDR3 length: 14 amino acids. V was cut by 2 bases and J by 4 bases, with 10 bases left in between. CDR3 sequence reads: CAISEGKDPDTQYF. The CDR3 DNA follows: TGTGCCATCAGTGAGGGGAAGGACCCAGATACGCAGTATTTT.

The rearrangement joins TRBV12-3 or TRBV12-4 to TRBJ2-7, with TRBD1 identical over 7 bases. Trimming removed 1 base from V and 2 bases from J; junction bases left unmatched: 14. The CDR3 totals 18 residues. The CDR3: CASSLVSGTDQETYEQYF. DNA of the CDR3: TGTGCCAGCAGTTTAGTTTCTGGGACAGACCAAGAAACCTACGAGCAGTACTTC.

This clonotype has just a few counts. The chain joins TRBV15 to TRBJ2-1, with unresolved D. Germline-derived CDR1 and CDR2 are LNHNV and YYDKDF (reference sequence). V was pared by 6 bases and J by 4 bases, with 4 bases between. The CDR3 has 11 residues. CDR3 DNA: TGTGCCACCAGAGGATACAATGAGCAGTTCTTC. This sequence encodes CATRGYNEQFF.

The chain couples TRBV5-5 to TRBJ2-5, with unresolved D. The J call may be faulty, since TRBJ2-7 better matches the DNA end. CDR1 is SGHKS, CDR2 YYEKEE, per germline (reference sequence). This CDR3 is 14 amino acids long. CDR3 DNA sequence: TGTGCCAGCAGCTTGCTCGACGGACCATACGAGCAGTACTTC. It encodes CASSLLDGPYEQYF.

The chain combines TRBV11-2 with TRBJ1-1, with 9 nucleotides matching TRBD1. The CDR3 covers 18 residues. The junction had 12 bases not matched to a gene; V was cut back by 4 bases and J by 0 bases. The germline V gene has CDR1 SGHAT and CDR2 FQNNGV. CDR3 bases: TGTGCCAGCAGCTCAATTTCGACAGGGGGGTTTATGAACACTGAAGCTTTCTTT. It codes for CASSSISTGGFMNTEAFF.

The sample holds a few counts of this clonotype. This rearrangement joins TRBV7-2 to TRBJ1-2; 7 bases map to TRBD1. This CDR3 contains 17 residues. CDR1 is SGHTA and CDR2 is FQGNSA in the germline V gene. The junction had 15 bases not matched to a gene; V was cut back by 2 bases and J by 6 bases. This CDR3 reads CASSLSPHRQGGNGYTF. The CDR3 DNA reads as TGTGCCAGCAGCTTATCCCCCCACAGACAGGGTGGTAATGGCTACACCTTC.

The genes are TRBV4-3 and TRBJ2-1; D may match TRBD1 or TRBD2 (5 bases each). Trimming shortened V by 0 bases and J by 2 bases, and 14 bases separated the two germline ends. This CDR3 contains 17 residues. Germline V lookup: CDR1 LGHNA, CDR2 YSLEER. In DNA, the CDR3 is TGCGCCAGCAGCCAAGAGGTGGCTGGGACGGCCTACAATGAGCAGTTCTTC. It encodes CASSQEVAGTAYNEQFF.

This clonotype turned up a few times. The chain combines TRBV9 with TRBJ2-4; tentative D call: TRBD1 (7 bases). The last part of the DNA fits TRBJ2-7 better; the J call may be wrong. The CDR3 runs to 15 residues. From germline, CDR1 is SGDLS and CDR2 YYNGEE. In DNA form, the CDR3 reads TGTGCCAGCAGCGTAGAGGCAGGGGGGATCTACGAGCAGTACTTC. Translating it yields CASSVEAGGIYEQYF.

The chain recombines TRBV20-1 with TRBJ2-1; 13 positions match TRBD2. CDR1 and CDR2 (germline): DFQATT, SNEGSKA (reference sequence). Trimming cost V 6 bases and J 9 bases; bases outside gene matches: 11. The CDR3 runs to 15 residues. The CDR3 coding sequence is TGCAGTGCCCGAGAACTAGCGGGAGGGCCCGGTGAGCAGTTCTTC. Its translation is CSARELAGGPGEQFF.

This clonotype was observed a handful of times. The gene calls are TRBV3-1 and TRBJ2-3; 9 bases map to TRBD2. After removal of 0 bases from V and 7 bases from J, the junction contained 5 bases not matched to a gene. The CDR3 is 15 residues long. Germline CDR1 LGHDT, CDR2 YNNKEL (reference sequence). The CDR3 loop reads CASSQEGAGGNTQYF. The CDR3 region has the DNA TGTGCCAGCAGCCAAGAAGGAGCGGGGGGTAATACGCAGTATTTT.

This clonotype was counted only a few times. The chain uses TRBV12-3 or TRBV12-4 and TRBJ1-2; D call uncertain. There are 10 residues in the CDR3. V lost 6 bases to trimming and J lost 6 bases, with 5 bases between them. The CDR3 spells CASSQNGYTF. The CDR3 DNA is TGTGCCAGCAGCCAGAATGGCTACACCTTC.

This rearrangement joins TRBV5-1 to TRBJ2-1, with 11 nucleotides matching TRBD2. Near its end, the DNA agrees better with TRBJ2-7, so the J call may be wrong. The CDR3 contains 14 residues. Per the germline V gene, CDR1 is SGHRS and CDR2 is YFSETQ. The CDR3 DNA follows: TGCGCCAGCAGCTTGAGTCTAGCGGGAGGTGAGCAGTACTTC. It codes for CASSLSLAGGEQYF.

The rearrangement uses TRBV29-1 and TRBJ2-4; unclear D gene. V lost 2 bases and J 0 bases, leaving 8 bases between the germline ends. Per germline, CDR1 SQVTM and CDR2 ANQGSEA. The CDR3 contains 14 residues. In nucleotides, the CDR3 is TGCAGCGTTGAATCCGGGCTAGCCAAAAACATTCAGTACTTC. Translation gives CSVESGLAKNIQYF.

This clonotype has just one count. V is TRBV9 and J is TRBJ2-3; D is unclear. Trimming shortened V by 2 bases and J by 4 bases, and 14 bases separated the two germline ends. The CDR3 contains 15 residues. The germline V gene has CDR1 SGDLS and CDR2 YYNGEE. CDR3 DNA: TGTGCCAGCAGCGTGGAAGGATCGGACCCAGATACGCAGTATTTT. This encodes CASSVEGSDPDTQYF.

V gene TRBV20-1 combines with J gene TRBJ1-1; D remains unclear. The CDR3 length is 12 residues. V was shortened by 1 base and J by 5 bases, with 8 bases between the two germline ends. CDR1 is DFQATT and CDR2 is SNEGSKA in the germline V gene (reference sequence). The CDR3 DNA is TGCAGTGCTAGAGGCCTCGGGACTGAAGCTTTCTTT. It is translated as CSARGLGTEAFF.

The genes are TRBV20-1 and TRBJ1-4; TRBD1 matches at 7 bases. Germline V gene data show CDR1 as DFQATT and CDR2 as SNEGSKA (reference sequence). The CDR3 is made up of 12 amino acids. The junction had 2 bases not matched to a gene; V was cut back by 6 bases and J by 4 bases. In DNA form, the CDR3 reads TGCAGTGCCGGGACAGTTAATGAAAAACTGTTTTTT. It specifies CSAGTVNEKLFF.